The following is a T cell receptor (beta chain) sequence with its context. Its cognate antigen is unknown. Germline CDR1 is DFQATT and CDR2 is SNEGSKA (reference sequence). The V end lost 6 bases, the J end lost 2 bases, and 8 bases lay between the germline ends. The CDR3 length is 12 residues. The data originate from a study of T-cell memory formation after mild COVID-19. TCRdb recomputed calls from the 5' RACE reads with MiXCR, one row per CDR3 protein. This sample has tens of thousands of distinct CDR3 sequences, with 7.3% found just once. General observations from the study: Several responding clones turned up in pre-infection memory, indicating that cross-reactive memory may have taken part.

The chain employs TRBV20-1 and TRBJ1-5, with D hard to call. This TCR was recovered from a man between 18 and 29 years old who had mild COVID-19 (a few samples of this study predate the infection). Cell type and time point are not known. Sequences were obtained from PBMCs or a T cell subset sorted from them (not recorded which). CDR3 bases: TGCAGTGCGCCTAGTGGCAATCAGCCCCAGCATTTT. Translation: CSAPSGNQPQHF.